A selection of T cell receptor beta chains follows, all from one sample in a study of CD8+CD57+ T cells in acquired aplastic anemia. TCRdb re-called the reads through MiXCR, storing one row per CDR3 protein. The sample includes more than 150,000 distinct CDR3 sequences, around 47% of them seen just once. The sequencing input was sorted CD4+, CD8+, or CD8+CD57+ T cells (not recorded which) from PBMCs. The receptors were gathered from a human donor with aplastic anemia. Each CDR3 is given with its conserved first and last residue. D genes are given only for firm matches. Expanded clones get a size class; other rows say once, few or many, or leave the size out.

cdr3_length,j_call,v_call,d_call,clone_size,cdr3_aa,cdr3_nt
16,TRBJ2-6,TRBV7-3,NA,many,CASSFYGSSGANVLTF,TGTGCCAGCAGCTTCTACGGAAGCTCTGGGGCCAACGTCCTGACTTTC
15,TRBJ2-7,TRBV7-9,TRBD1,NA,CASSPRDRGAYEQYF,TGTGCCAGCAGCCCCCGGGACAGGGGCGCCTACGAGCAGTACTTC
13,TRBJ2-7,TRBV25-1,NA,NA,CASSDLVPYEQYF,TGTGCCAGCAGTGATTTAGTCCCGTACGAGCAGTACTTC
12,TRBJ2-7,TRBV7-2,NA,few,CASSPAGYEQYF,TGTGCCAGCAGCCCCGCGGGGTACGAGCAGTACTTC
16,TRBJ1-2,TRBV7-9,NA,many,CASSLAGQTPNYGYTF,TGTGCCAGCAGCTTAGCAGGGCAGACCCCCAACTATGGCTACACCTTC
15,TRBJ2-7,TRBV20-1,NA,once,CSARDLYGKAYEQYF,TGCAGTGCTAGAGATTTATACGGGAAAGCCTACGAGCAGTACTTC
13,TRBJ2-5,TRBV24-1,TRBD1,NA,CATNDRAGETQYF,TGTGCCACTAATGACAGGGCAGGAGAGACCCAGTACTTC
14,TRBJ1-1,TRBV9,NA,many,CASSVDVGYTEAFF,TGTGCCAGCAGCGTAGACGTAGGATACACTGAAGCTTTCTTT
16,TRBJ2-5,TRBV19,TRBD2,many,CASKQSGTRGQETQYF,TGTGCCAGTAAGCAATCCGGGACTAGGGGTCAAGAGACCCAGTACTTC
14,TRBJ1-1,TRBV20-1,NA,NA,CSARPGSLNTEAFF,TGCAGTGCTAGACCAGGGTCATTAAACACTGAAGCTTTCTTT
14,TRBJ1-2,TRBV20-1,NA,many,CSAGAGALDYGYTF,TGCAGTGCTGGCGCAGGGGCCCTTGACTATGGCTACACCTTC
14,TRBJ1-6,TRBV20-1,NA,many,CSARAGQRDSPLHF,TGCAGTGCTAGAGCGGGTCAGCGGGATTCACCCCTCCACTTT
15,TRBJ1-3,TRBV20-1,NA,many,CSARDRTGLGNTIYF,TGCAGTGCTAGAGATCGGACGGGGCTTGGAAACACCATATATTTT
19,TRBJ2-2,TRBV10-3,TRBD1,many,CAISPRGQGAFVNTGELFF,TGTGCCATCAGCCCACGGGGACAGGGGGCGTTCGTTAACACCGGGGAGCTGTTTTTT
14,TRBJ2-3,TRBV7-2,NA,many,CASRPGGSTDTQYF,TGTGCCAGCAGACCTGGGGGGAGCACAGATACGCAGTATTTT
12,TRBJ1-2,TRBV19,NA,NA,CASSIQAYGYTF,TGTGCCAGTAGTATCCAGGCCTATGGCTACACCTTC
14,TRBJ1-6,TRBV19,NA,few,CASSRETARSPLHF,TGTGCCAGTTCGAGGGAGACAGCTAGGTCACCCCTCCACTTT
14,TRBJ2-7,TRBV7-9,NA,many,CASSLMWGTYEQYF,TGTGCCAGCAGCTTAATGTGGGGGACTTACGAGCAGTACTTC
15,TRBJ2-5,TRBV2,TRBD2,few,CASSEGTSVWGTQYF,TGTGCCAGCAGTGAAGGGACTAGCGTGTGGGGGACCCAGTACTTC
15,TRBJ2-7,TRBV7-3,NA,NA,CASSLGGGYSYEQYF,TGTGCCAGCAGCTTAGGCGGTGGATACTCCTACGAGCAGTACTTC
15,TRBJ2-1,TRBV7-9,TRBD2,few,CASSLPGTSGNEQFF,TGTGCCAGCAGCTTACCCGGGACTAGCGGGAATGAGCAGTTCTTC
14,TRBJ2-1,TRBV20-1,NA,once,CSASYGAGSNEQFF,TGCAGTGCTAGTTATGGGGCAGGGAGCAATGAGCAGTTCTTC
12,TRBJ1-2,TRBV20-1,NA,NA,CSASRDNYGYTF,TGCAGTGCTAGCAGGGATAACTATGGCTACACCTTC
15,TRBJ2-7,TRBV7-3,TRBD2,NA,CASSLPGLAINEQYF,TGTGCCAGCAGCTTACCGGGACTAGCTATCAACGAGCAGTACTTC
14,TRBJ2-7,TRBV19,TRBD1,NA,CASTKGQGAYEQYF,TGTGCCAGTACCAAGGGACAGGGAGCCTACGAGCAGTACTTC
13,TRBJ1-3,TRBV7-3,NA,NA,CASSPDFGNTIYF,TGTGCCAGCAGCCCAGATTTCGGAAACACCATATATTTT
14,TRBJ2-7,TRBV11-2,TRBD2,many,CASSLDPGGYEQYF,TGTGCCAGCAGCTTAGATCCGGGAGGGTACGAGCAGTACTTC
14,TRBJ1-2,TRBV12-5,NA,once,CASGFRVANYGYTF,TGTGCTAGTGGTTTCAGGGTAGCTAACTACGGCTACACCTTC
12,TRBJ1-6,TRBV29-1,NA,NA,CSVDRGNSPLHF,TGCAGCGTTGATAGGGGGAATTCACCCCTCCACTTT
12,TRBJ2-1,TRBV14,NA,NA,CASSQGRGKQFF,TGTGCCAGCAGCCAAGGTCGGGGGAAGCAGTTCTTC
15,TRBJ1-2,TRBV4-3,NA,many,CASSQDLRINYGYTF,TGCGCCAGCAGCCAAGATTTGAGGATAAACTATGGCTACACCTTC
12,TRBJ1-1,TRBV10-3,NA,NA,CAISAANTEAFF,TGTGCCATCAGTGCCGCGAACACTGAAGCTTTCTTT
11,TRBJ2-1,TRBV10-3,NA,NA,CAAGNYNEQFF,TGTGCCGCGGGCAACTACAATGAGCAGTTCTTC
12,TRBJ1-2,TRBV9,NA,NA,CASSVVQGGYTF,TGTGCCAGCAGCGTAGTACAGGGTGGCTACACCTTC
14,TRBJ1-2,TRBV4-2,NA,NA,CASREDIANYGYTF,TGTGCCAGCAGGGAGGATATAGCGAATTATGGCTACACCTTC
15,TRBJ2-3,TRBV10-3,TRBD2,few,CATGLAGVTTDTQYF,TGTGCCACCGGACTAGCGGGAGTTACCACAGATACGCAGTATTTT
18,TRBJ2-1,TRBV30,TRBD2,once,CAWRTGTSGFTSYNEQFF,TGTGCCTGGAGGACCGGGACTAGCGGGTTTACCTCCTACAATGAGCAGTTCTTC
17,TRBJ2-2,TRBV10-1,TRBD1,NA,CARNRDREGWHTGELFF,TGCGCCAGAAACCGGGACAGGGAGGGTTGGCACACCGGGGAGCTGTTTTTT
14,TRBJ2-1,TRBV24-1,NA,many,CATSAVGGGNEQFF,TGTGCCACCAGTGCGGTAGGGGGAGGCAATGAGCAGTTCTTC
21,TRBJ2-3,TRBV9,NA,NA,CASSVSVRGDFRGRGTDTQYF,NA
16,TRBJ2-3,TRBV7-7,TRBD2,few,CASSLGLAGTSDTQYF,TGTGCCAGCAGCTTAGGACTAGCGGGGACATCAGATACGCAGTATTTT
13,TRBJ2-7,TRBV7-8,TRBD2,NA,CASTRGGGYEQYF,TGTGCCAGCACCCGGGGGGGCGGTTACGAGCAGTACTTC
14,TRBJ1-3,TRBV27,NA,few,CASSLSDGVGTIYF,TGTGCCAGCAGTTTATCGGACGGGGTTGGCACCATATATTTT
15,TRBJ2-3,TRBV7-6,TRBD2,few,CASSLRTSGGDTQYF,TGTGCCAGCAGCTTAAGGACTAGCGGGGGGGATACGCAGTATTTT
15,TRBJ1-3,TRBV15,TRBD1,few,CATSSLGTGIDTIYF,TGTGCCACCAGCTCCCTCGGGACAGGGATAGACACCATATATTTT
16,TRBJ2-1,TRBV20-1,NA,NA,CSARDPGLNAYNEQFF,TGCAGTGCTAGAGATCCGGGCTTGAACGCCTACAATGAGCAGTTCTTC
13,TRBJ2-5,TRBV7-9,NA,NA,CASSGSAQETQYF,TGTGCCAGCAGCGGGTCAGCACAAGAGACCCAGTACTTC
18,TRBJ2-5,TRBV11-3,TRBD2,many,CASSFPTSGAADKETQYF,TGTGCCAGCAGCTTCCCTACTAGCGGGGCTGCAGATAAGGAGACCCAGTACTTC
12,TRBJ2-7,TRBV19,NA,NA,CASSGGGYEQYF,TGTGCCAGTAGTGGGGGTGGGTACGAGCAGTACTTC
15,TRBJ2-7,TRBV20-1,TRBD2,many,CSARDPGRAVHEQYF,TGCAGTGCTAGAGACCCCGGGAGGGCCGTCCACGAGCAGTACTTC
13,TRBJ1-6,TRBV19,NA,NA,CAPSLVVGSPLHF,TGTGCTCCCAGCCTGGTGGTCGGTTCACCCCTCCACTTT
15,TRBJ2-5,TRBV7-2,TRBD1,few,CASSLTGQGYETQYF,TGTGCCAGCAGCCTTACGGGACAGGGGTACGAGACCCAGTACTTC
13,TRBJ1-6,TRBV2,NA,NA,CASTGTDNSPLHF,TGTGCCAGCACGGGCACTGATAATTCACCCCTCCACTTT
15,TRBJ2-5,TRBV7-8,TRBD1,few,CASSLGTGSRETQYF,TGTGCCAGCAGCTTGGGGACAGGGAGTCGGGAGACCCAGTACTTC